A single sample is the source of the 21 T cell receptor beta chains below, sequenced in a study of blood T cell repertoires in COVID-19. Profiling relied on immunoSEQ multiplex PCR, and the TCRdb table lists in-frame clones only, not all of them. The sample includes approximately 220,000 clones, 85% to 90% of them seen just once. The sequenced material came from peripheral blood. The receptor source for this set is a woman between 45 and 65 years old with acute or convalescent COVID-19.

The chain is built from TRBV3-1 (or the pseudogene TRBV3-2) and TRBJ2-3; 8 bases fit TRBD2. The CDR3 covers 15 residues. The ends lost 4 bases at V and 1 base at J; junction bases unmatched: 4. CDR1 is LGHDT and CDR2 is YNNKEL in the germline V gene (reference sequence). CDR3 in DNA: TGTGCCAGCAGCCTTCTGACTAGCGGCACAGATACGCAGTATTTT. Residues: CASSLLTSGTDTQYF.

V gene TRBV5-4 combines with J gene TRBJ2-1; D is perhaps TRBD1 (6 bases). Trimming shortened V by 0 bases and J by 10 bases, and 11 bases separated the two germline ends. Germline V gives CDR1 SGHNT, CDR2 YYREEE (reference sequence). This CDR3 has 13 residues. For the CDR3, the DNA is TGTGCCAGCAGCTTGGACAGGGAAGGCGAGCAGTTCTTC. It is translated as CASSLDREGEQFF. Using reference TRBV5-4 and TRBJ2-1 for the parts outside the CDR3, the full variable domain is ETGVTQSPTHLIKTRGQQVTLRCSSQSGHNTVSWYQQALGQGPQFIFQYYREEENGRGNFPPRFSGLQFPNYSSELNVNALELDDSALYLCASSLDREGEQFFGPGTRLTVL.

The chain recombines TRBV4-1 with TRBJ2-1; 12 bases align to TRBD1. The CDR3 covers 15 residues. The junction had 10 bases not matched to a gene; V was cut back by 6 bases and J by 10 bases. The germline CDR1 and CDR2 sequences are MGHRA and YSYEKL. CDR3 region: CASSFTGQGAREQFF. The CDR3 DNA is TGCGCCAGCAGTTTCACGGGACAGGGGGCGCGAGAGCAGTTCTTC.

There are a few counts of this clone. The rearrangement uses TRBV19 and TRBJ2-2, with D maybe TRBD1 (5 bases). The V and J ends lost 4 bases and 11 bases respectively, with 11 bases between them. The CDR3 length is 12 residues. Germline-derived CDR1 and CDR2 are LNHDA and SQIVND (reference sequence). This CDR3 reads CASSTQGKELFF. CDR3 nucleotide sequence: TGTGCCAGTAGTACGCAGGGAAAAGAGCTGTTTTTT.

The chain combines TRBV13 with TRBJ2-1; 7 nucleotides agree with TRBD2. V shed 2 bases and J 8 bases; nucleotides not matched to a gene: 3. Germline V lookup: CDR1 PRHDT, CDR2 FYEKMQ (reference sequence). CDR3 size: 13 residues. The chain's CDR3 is CASSLRGVDEQFF. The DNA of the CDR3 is TGTGCCAGCAGCTTACGGGGGGTGGATGAGCAGTTCTTC. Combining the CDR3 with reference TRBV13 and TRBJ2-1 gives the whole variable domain AAGVIQSPRHLIKEKRETATLKCYPIPRHDTVYWYQQGPGQDPQFLISFYEKMQSDKGSIPDRFSAQQFSDYHSELNMSSLELGDSALYFCASSLRGVDEQFFGPGTRLTVL.

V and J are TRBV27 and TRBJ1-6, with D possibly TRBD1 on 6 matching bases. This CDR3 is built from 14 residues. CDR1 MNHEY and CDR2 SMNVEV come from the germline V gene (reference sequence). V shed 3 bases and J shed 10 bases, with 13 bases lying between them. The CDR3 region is CASSLNRVESPLHF. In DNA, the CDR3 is TGTGCCAGCAGTTTGAACAGGGTGGAATCACCCCTCCACTTT.

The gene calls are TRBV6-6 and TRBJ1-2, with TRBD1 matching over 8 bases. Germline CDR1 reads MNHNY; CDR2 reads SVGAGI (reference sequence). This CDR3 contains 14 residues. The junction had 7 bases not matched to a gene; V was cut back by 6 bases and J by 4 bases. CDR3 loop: CASSLQGEGYGYTF. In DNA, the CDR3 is TGTGCCAGCAGCTTACAGGGGGAAGGCTATGGCTACACCTTC.

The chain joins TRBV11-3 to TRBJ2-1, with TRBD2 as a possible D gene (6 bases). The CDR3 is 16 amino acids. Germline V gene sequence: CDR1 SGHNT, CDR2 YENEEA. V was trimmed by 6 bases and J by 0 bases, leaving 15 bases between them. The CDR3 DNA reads TGTGCCAGCAGTAAAAGCGGGTGGAGCTCCTACAATGAGCAGTTCTTC. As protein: CASSKSGWSSYNEQFF.

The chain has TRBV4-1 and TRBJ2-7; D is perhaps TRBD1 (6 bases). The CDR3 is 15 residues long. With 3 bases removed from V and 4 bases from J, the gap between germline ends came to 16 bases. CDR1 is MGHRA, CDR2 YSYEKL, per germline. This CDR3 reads CASSHAGGADYEQYF. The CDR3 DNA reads TGCGCCAGCAGCCATGCTGGGGGCGCCGATTACGAGCAGTACTTC.

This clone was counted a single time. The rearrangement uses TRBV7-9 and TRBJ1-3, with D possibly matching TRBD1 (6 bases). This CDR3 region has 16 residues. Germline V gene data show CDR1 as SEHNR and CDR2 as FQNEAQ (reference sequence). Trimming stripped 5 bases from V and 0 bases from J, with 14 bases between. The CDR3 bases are TGTGCCAGCAGCCCGGACAGACTGAACTCTGGAAACACCATATATTTT. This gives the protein CASSPDRLNSGNTIYF.

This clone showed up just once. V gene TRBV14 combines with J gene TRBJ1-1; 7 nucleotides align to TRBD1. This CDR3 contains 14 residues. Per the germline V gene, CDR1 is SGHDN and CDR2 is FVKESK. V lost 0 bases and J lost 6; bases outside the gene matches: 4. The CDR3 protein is CASSQERDSAEAFF. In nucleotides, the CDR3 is TGTGCCAGCAGCCAAGAAAGGGACAGTGCTGAAGCTTTCTTT.

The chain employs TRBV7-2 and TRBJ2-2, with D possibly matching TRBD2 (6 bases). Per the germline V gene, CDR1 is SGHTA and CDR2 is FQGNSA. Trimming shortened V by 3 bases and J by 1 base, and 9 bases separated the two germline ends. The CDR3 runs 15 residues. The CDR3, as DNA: TGTGCCAGCAGCTTGTGGCGGGGGAACACCGGGGAGCTGTTTTTT. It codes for CASSLWRGNTGELFF.

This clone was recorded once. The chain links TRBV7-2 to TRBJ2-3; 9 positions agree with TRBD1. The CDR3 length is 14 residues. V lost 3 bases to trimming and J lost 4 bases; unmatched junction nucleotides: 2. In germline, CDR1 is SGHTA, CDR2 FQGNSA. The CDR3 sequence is CASSFRDRADTQYF. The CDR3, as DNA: TGTGCCAGCAGCTTCCGGGACAGGGCAGATACGCAGTATTTT.

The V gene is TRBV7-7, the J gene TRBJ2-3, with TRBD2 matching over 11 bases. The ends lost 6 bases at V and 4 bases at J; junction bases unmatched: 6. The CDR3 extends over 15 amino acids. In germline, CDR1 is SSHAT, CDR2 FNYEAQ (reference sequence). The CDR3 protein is CASSLSGGAADTQYF. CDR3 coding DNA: TGTGCCAGCAGTCTTAGCGGGGGGGCTGCAGATACGCAGTATTTT. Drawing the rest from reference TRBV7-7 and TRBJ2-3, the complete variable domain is GAGVSQSPRYKVTKRGQDVTLRCDPISSHATLYWYQQALGQGPEFLTYFNYEAQPDKSGLPSDRFSAERPEGSISTLTIQRTEQRDSAMYRCASSLSGGAADTQYFGPGTRLTVL.

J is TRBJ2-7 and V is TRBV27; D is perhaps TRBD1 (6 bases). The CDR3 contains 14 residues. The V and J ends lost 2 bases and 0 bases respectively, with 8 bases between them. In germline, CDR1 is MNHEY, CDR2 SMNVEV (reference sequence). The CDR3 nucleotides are TGTGCCAGCAGTTTACAGGGGATCTCCTACGAGCAGTACTTC. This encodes CASSLQGISYEQYF.

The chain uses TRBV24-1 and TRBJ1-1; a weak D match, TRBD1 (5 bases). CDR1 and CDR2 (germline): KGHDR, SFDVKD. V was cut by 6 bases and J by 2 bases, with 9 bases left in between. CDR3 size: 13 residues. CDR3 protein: CATSKGINTEAFF. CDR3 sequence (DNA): TGTGCCACCAGTAAGGGGATCAACACTGAAGCTTTCTTT.

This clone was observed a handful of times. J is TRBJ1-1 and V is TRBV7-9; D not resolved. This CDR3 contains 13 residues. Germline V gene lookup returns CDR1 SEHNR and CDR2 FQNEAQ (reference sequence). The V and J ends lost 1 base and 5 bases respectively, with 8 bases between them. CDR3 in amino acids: CASSLGGRTEAFF. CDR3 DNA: TGTGCCAGCAGCTTAGGTGGGAGGACTGAAGCTTTCTTT.

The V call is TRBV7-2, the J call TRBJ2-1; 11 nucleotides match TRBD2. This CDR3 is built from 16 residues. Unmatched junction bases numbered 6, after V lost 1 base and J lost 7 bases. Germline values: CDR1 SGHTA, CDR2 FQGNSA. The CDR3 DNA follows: TGTGCCAGCAGCTTAGTTACTAGCGGGAGTAGGAATGAGCAGTTCTTC. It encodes CASSLVTSGSRNEQFF.

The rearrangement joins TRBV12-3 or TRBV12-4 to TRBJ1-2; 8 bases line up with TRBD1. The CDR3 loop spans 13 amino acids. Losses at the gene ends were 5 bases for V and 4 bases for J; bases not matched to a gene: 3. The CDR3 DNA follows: TGTGCCAGCAGTCCCAGGGGGCTCTATGGCTACACCTTC. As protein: CASSPRGLYGYTF.

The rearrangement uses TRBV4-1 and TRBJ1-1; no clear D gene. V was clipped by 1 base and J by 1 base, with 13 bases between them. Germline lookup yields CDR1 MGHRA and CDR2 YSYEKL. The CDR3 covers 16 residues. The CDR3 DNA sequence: TGCGCCAGCAGCCAAGTTCCGGCCCCGGGGAACACTGAAGCTTTCTTT. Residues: CASSQVPAPGNTEAFF.

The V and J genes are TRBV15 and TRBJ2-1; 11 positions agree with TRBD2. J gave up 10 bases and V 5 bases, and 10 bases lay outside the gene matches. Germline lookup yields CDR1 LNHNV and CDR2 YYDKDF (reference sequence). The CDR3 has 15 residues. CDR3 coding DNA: TGTGCCACCAGCGTGATAGCGGGAGGGCCGGGGGAGCAGTTCTTC. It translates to CATSVIAGGPGEQFF.